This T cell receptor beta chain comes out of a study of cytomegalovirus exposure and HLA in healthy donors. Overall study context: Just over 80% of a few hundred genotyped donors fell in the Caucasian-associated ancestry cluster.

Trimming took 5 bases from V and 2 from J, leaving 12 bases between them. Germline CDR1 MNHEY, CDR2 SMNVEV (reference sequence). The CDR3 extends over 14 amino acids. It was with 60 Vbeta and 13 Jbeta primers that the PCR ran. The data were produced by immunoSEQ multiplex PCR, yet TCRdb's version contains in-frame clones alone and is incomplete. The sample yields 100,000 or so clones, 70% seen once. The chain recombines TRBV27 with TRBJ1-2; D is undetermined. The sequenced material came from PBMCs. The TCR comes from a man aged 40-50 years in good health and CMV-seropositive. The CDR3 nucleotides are TGTGCCAGCAGTCCCGGCGGGCAAAACTATGGCTACACCTTC. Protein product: CASSPGGQNYGYTF.